The TCR beta chain under discussion was sequenced for a study of T cell repertoires in cytomegalovirus infection. The wider study: CMV infection together with matching HLA type was indicated by public TCR beta signatures.

With regard to this clonotype: Its antigen remains unidentified.

The CDR3 length is 14 residues. Germline CDR1 reads SGHTA; CDR2 reads FQGTGA. The V gene end was trimmed by 8 bases and the J gene end by 5 bases; junction bases not matched to a gene: 10. Points from the study as a whole: Cumulative public TCR beta family frequency identified CMV carriers with the relevant HLA. HLA-C-restricted, CMV-specific TCR beta clonotypes were dominant ex vivo.

TCRdb recomputed calls from the reads with MiXCR, one row per CDR3 protein. The sample lists under 300,000 distinct CDR3 sequences; 10% to 15% were seen once. The source of this sequence is a human donor in good health (CMV status not recorded). Some clones in this sample may be carry-over from other donors' samples. Sequenced material: PBMCs. V gene TRBV7-3 combines with J gene TRBJ2-7; 9 bases agree with TRBD2. The CDR3 protein is CASSQGTSTNEQYF. DNA of the CDR3: TGTGCCAGCTCCCAAGGGACTAGCACTAACGAGCAGTACTTC.